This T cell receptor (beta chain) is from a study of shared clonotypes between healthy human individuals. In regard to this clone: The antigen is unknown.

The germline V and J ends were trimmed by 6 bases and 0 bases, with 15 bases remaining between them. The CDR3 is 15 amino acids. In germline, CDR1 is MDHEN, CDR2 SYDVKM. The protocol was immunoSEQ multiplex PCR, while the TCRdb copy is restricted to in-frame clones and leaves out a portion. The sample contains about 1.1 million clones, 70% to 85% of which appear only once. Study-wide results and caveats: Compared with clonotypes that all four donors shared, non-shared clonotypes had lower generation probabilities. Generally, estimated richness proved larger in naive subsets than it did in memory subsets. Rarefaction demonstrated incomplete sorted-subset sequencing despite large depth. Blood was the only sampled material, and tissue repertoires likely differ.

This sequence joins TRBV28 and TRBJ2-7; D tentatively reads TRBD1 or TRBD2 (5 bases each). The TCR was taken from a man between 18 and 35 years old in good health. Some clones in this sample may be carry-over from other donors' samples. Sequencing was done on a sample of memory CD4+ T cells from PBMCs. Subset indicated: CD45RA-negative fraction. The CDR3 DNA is TGTGCCAGCAGCCCGATCGGGGCTAGCTCCTACGAGCAGTACTTC. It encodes CASSPIGASSYEQYF.